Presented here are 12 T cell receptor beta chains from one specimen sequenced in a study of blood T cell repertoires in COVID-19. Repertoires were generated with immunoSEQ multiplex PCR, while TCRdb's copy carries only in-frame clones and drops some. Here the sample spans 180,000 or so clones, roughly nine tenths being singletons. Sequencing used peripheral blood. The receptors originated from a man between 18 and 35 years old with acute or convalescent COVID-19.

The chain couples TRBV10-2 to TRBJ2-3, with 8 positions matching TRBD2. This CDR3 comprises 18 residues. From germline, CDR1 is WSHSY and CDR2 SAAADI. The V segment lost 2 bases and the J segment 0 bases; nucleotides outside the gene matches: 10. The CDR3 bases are TGCGCCAGCAGTGAGGGGGTCGGGGGGGACACTAGCACAGATACGCAGTATTTT. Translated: CASSEGVGGDTSTDTQYF.

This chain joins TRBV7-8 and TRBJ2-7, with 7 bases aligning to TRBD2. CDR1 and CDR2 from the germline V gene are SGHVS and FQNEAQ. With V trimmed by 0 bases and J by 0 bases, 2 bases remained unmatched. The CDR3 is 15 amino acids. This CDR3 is CASSLAREGSYEQYF. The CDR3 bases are TGTGCCAGCAGCTTAGCGAGGGAGGGCTCCTACGAGCAGTACTTC.

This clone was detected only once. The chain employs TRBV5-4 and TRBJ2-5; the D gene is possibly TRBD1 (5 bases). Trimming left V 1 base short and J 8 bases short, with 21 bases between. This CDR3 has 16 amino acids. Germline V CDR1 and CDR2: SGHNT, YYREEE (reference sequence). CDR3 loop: CASSLFGGGAGVTQYF. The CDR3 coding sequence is TGTGCCAGCAGCTTGTTCGGTGGTGGGGCCGGAGTTACCCAGTACTTC.

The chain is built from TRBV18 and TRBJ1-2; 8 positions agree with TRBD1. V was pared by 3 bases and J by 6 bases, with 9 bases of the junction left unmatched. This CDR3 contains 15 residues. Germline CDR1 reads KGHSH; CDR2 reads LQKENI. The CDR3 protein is CASSPTTGGFDGYTF. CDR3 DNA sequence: TGTGCCAGCTCACCCACTACAGGGGGGTTTGATGGCTACACCTTC.

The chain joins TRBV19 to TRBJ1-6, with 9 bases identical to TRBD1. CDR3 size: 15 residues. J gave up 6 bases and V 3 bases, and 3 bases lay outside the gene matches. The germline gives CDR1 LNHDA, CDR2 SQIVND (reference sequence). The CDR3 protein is CASSMGTGPNSPLHF. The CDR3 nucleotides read TGTGCCAGTAGTATGGGGACAGGGCCTAATTCACCCCTCCACTTT.

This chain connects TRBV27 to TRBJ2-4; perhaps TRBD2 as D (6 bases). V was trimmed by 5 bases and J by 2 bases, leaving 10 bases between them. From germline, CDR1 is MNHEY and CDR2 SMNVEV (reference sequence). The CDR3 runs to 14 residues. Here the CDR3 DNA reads TGTGCCAGCAGTGCCGGGAGCCCCAAAAACATTCAGTACTTC. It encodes CASSAGSPKNIQYF.

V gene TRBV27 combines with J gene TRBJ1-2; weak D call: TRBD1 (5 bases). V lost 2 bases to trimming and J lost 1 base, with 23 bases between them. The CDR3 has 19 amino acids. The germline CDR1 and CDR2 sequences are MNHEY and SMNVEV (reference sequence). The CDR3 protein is CASSLLGPGLGGFNYGYTF. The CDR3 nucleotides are TGTGCCAGCAGTTTACTGGGACCGGGACTAGGAGGTTTTAACTATGGCTACACCTTC.

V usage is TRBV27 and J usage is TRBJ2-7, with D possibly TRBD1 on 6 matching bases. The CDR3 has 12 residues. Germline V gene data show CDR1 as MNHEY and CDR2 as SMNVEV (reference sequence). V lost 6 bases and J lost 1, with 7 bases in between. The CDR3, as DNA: TGTGCCAGCAGGGGACATTCCTACGAGCAGTACGTC. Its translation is CASRGHSYEQYV.

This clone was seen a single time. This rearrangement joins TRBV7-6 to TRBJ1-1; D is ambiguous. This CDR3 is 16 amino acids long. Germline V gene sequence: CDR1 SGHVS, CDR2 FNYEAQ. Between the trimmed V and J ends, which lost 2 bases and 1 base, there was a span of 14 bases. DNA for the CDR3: TGTGCCAGCAGCTTATACTTTGGACTGGCGAACACTGAAGCTTTCTTT. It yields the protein CASSLYFGLANTEAFF.

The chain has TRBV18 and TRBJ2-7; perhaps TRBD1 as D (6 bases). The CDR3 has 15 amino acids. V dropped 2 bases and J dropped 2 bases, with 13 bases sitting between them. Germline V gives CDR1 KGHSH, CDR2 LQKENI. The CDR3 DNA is TGTGCCAGCTCACCAAACCCCGGACAGACCTACGAGCAGTACTTC. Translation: CASSPNPGQTYEQYF.

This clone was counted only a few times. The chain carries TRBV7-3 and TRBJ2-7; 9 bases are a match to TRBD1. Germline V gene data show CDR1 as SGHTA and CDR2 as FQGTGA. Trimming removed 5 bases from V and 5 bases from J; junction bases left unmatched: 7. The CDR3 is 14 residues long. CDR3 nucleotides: TGTGCCAGCAGCCTGGGACAGGGTCCCAACGAGCAGTACTTC. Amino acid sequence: CASSLGQGPNEQYF. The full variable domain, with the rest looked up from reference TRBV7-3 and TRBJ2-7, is GAGVSQTPSNKVTEKGKYVELRCDPISGHTALYWYRQSLGQGPEFLIYFQGTGAADDSGLPNDRFFAVRPEGSVSTLKIQRTERGDSAVYLCASSLGQGPNEQYFGPGTRLTVT.

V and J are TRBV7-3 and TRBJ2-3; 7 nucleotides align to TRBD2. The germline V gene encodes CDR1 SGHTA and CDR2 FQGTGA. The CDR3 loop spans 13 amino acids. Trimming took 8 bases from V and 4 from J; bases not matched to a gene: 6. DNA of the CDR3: TGTGCCAGCCGCTCTAGCGGATCAGATACGCAGTATTTT. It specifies CASRSSGSDTQYF. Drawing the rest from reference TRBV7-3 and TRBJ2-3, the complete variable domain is GAGVSQTPSNKVTEKGKYVELRCDPISGHTALYWYRQSLGQGPEFLIYFQGTGAADDSGLPNDRFFAVRPEGSVSTLKIQRTERGDSAVYLCASRSSGSDTQYFGPGTRLTVL.